This entry lists 6 T cell receptor beta chains sequenced from one sample in a study of T-cell reconstitution after alpha-beta-depleted transplantation in children. Unique molecular identifiers tagged the TCRbeta library. TCRdb used MiXCR to reprocess the PCR reads, holding one entry per CDR3 protein. The table lists 400,000 to 550,000 distinct CDR3 sequences, about 11% of them singletons. The source was PBMCs, collected before TCRalphabeta/CD19-depleted stem cell transplant. The receptors derive from a child aged 2-15 years with inherited bone marrow failure, due to receive a stem cell transplant.

The chain employs TRBV24-1 and TRBJ1-2; D gene uncertain. The CDR3 spans 13 residues. With 4 bases removed from V and 4 bases from J, the gap between germline ends came to 9 bases. From germline, CDR1 is KGHDR and CDR2 SFDVKD. As DNA, the CDR3 is TGTGCCACCAGTGAGCTCAGCTTCTATGGCTACACCTTC. This sequence encodes CATSELSFYGYTF.

Remarks on this clonotype: A read error may explain this, as a much larger clone is one base away. The chain is built from TRBV7-6 and TRBJ2-5, with 10 bases that match TRBD2. From germline, CDR1 is SGHVS and CDR2 FNYEAQ. The CDR3 loop spans 19 amino acids. Germline trimming cut 4 bases from V and 0 bases from J; bases unmatched to any gene: 14. In DNA form, the CDR3 reads TGTGCCAGCAGCTCTACCCTGGGACTAGCGCAAATGGACCAAGAGACCCAGTACTTC. Translating it yields CASSSTLGLAQMDQETQYF.

This clonotype has a count of ten or more. CDR3 nucleotides: TGTGCCAGCAGCCAAGACCAGGGCTACGAGCAGTACTTC. This encodes CASSQDQGYEQYF. This chain connects TRBV4-2 to TRBJ2-7; D is perhaps TRBD1 (5 bases). The CDR3 is 13 amino acids. With 0 bases removed from V and 3 bases from J, the gap between germline ends came to 6 bases. Germline values: CDR1 LGHNA, CDR2 YNFKEQ.

There are many counts of this clonotype. The chain couples TRBV4-3 to TRBJ2-7; D gene uncertain. There are 13 residues in the CDR3. Per the germline V gene, CDR1 is LGHNA and CDR2 is YSLEER. Trimming cost V 0 bases and J 8 bases, with 11 bases left between them. CDR3: CASSQDLPSKQYF. Written as DNA, the CDR3 is TGCGCCAGCAGCCAAGACCTGCCTTCGAAGCAGTACTTC.

This clonotype was seen more than once but under ten times. The V and J genes are TRBV5-1 and TRBJ2-1, with 8 positions matching TRBD2. J lost 2 bases, V lost 0 bases, and 7 bases had no gene match. Germline loops: CDR1 SGHRS, CDR2 YFSETQ. The CDR3 spans 17 residues. The CDR3 region has the DNA TGCGCCAGCAGCTTGGTCCCGAGCGGGAGCCCCTACAATGAGCAGTTCTTC. It is translated as CASSLVPSGSPYNEQFF.

This rearrangement joins TRBV21-1 to TRBJ2-2; no DNA check was done on the table's D call, TRBD1. TRBV21-1 is marked as a pseudogene. The CDR3 extends over 16 amino acids. The CDR3 bases are TGTGCCAGCAGCAAAACCCCCGACGGGGAAGACGGGGAGCTGTTTTTT. Amino acids: CASSKTPDGEDGELFF.